A single sample gave rise to the 26 T cell receptor beta chains below, sequenced in a study of cytomegalovirus exposure and HLA in healthy donors. 13 Jbeta primers and 60 Vbeta primers were used for the PCR. Only in-frame clones appear in the TCRdb table, and some are missing; sequencing was by immunoSEQ multiplex PCR. The data contain more than 90,000 clones, under 90% of them singletons. The material sequenced was PBMCs. The source of these receptors is a man aged 45-60 years in good health and CMV-seronegative.

The chain links TRBV28 to TRBJ2-2; TRBD1 might be the D (5 bases). CDR1 MDHEN and CDR2 SYDVKM come from the germline V gene. This CDR3 has 15 amino acids. Trimming stripped 6 bases from V and 6 bases from J, with 17 bases between. The chain's CDR3 is CASSPQGLGPGELFF. The CDR3 coding sequence is TGTGCCAGCAGCCCCCAGGGTCTTGGGCCCGGGGAGCTGTTTTTT.

The chain couples TRBV7-9 to TRBJ1-2; D unresolved. V was pared by 10 bases and J by 2 bases, with 17 bases between. The CDR3 sequence is 14 residues long. From germline, CDR1 is SEHNR and CDR2 FQNEAQ (reference sequence). CDR3 nucleotides: TGTGCCACCTCCCTCCAGGCCACCAACTATGGCTACACCTTC. This encodes CATSLQATNYGYTF. The full variable domain, its missing parts supplied by reference TRBV7-9 and TRBJ1-2, is DTGVSQNPRHKITKRGQNVTFRCDPISEHNRLYWYRQTLGQGPEFLTYFQNEAQLEKSRLLSDRFSAERPKGSFSTLEIQRTEQGDSAMYLCATSLQATNYGYTFGSGTRLTVV.

This sequence joins TRBV7-2 and TRBJ2-2; 11 nucleotides agree with TRBD2. The CDR3 sequence is 16 residues long. V lost 5 bases and J lost 5; bases outside the gene matches: 7. Germline V lookup: CDR1 SGHTA, CDR2 FQGNSA. In DNA, the CDR3 is TGTGCCAGCAGCATTAGCGGGAGGGCCAAGACCGGGGAGCTGTTTTTT. Residues: CASSISGRAKTGELFF.

This clone was recorded a few times. The CDR3 coding sequence is TGTGCCAGCAGTCCAGGGTACGCCGGGGAGCTGTTTTTT. Translated: CASSPGYAGELFF. The gene calls are TRBV7-9 and TRBJ2-2; TRBD1 is a possible D gene (5 bases). V lost 6 bases and J lost 6, with 11 bases in between. The germline V gene has CDR1 SEHNR and CDR2 FQNEAQ (reference sequence). The CDR3 spans 13 residues.

This clone was seen only once. The V and J genes are TRBV5-1 and TRBJ1-3; TRBD1 aligns across 8 bases. The CDR3 extends over 16 amino acids. The J segment lost 2 bases and the V segment lost 4 bases, leaving 8 bases of the junction unmatched. CDR1 is SGHRS, CDR2 YFSETQ, per germline. As DNA, the CDR3 is TGCGCCAGCAGCCCTCAGGGGGCAGGGACTGGAAACACCATATATTTT. It is translated as CASSPQGAGTGNTIYF.

This clone was counted only a few times. CDR3 in DNA: TGTGCCAGCAGTTTGGGACAGGGGATCTCTGGAAACACCATATATTTT. Its translation is CASSLGQGISGNTIYF. The chain combines TRBV2 with TRBJ1-3; 10 bases map to TRBD1. The CDR3 totals 16 residues. V was pared by 5 bases and J by 0 bases, with 4 bases of the junction left unmatched. CDR1 is SNHLY, CDR2 FYNNEI, per germline.

The V call is TRBV28, the J call TRBJ1-1, with D possibly matching TRBD1 (5 bases). This CDR3 is built from 13 residues. Germline V gene data show CDR1 as MDHEN and CDR2 as SYDVKM. V was pared by 6 bases and J by 0 bases, with 8 bases between. The CDR3 nucleotides are TGTGCCAGCAGGGAGGGGTTGAACACTGAAGCTTTCTTT. Amino acid sequence: CASREGLNTEAFF.

V usage is TRBV6-7 and J usage is TRBJ2-3, with 16 nucleotides matching TRBD2. TRBV6-7 is treated as an ORF (open reading frame) with a function not yet certain. CDR3 length: 19 amino acids. The V and J ends lost 3 bases and 3 bases, in that order; junction bases with no gene match: 9. Here the CDR3 DNA reads TGTGCCAGCAGTTATTCCGGGACTAGCGGGAGGGCCACTACAGATACGCAGTATTTT. It codes for CASSYSGTSGRATTDTQYF.

The CDR3 coding sequence is TGTGCCAGCAGTCAGGGGGCCTATGGCTACACCTTC. It specifies CASSQGAYGYTF. The chain is built from TRBV28 and TRBJ1-2; 8 bases line up with TRBD1. Germline V gene sequence: CDR1 MDHEN, CDR2 SYDVKM. Unmatched junction bases numbered 0, after V lost 5 bases and J lost 4 bases. This CDR3 has 12 amino acids.

V and J are TRBV10-3 and TRBJ1-5; a possible D gene is TRBD1 (5 bases). V was cut by 6 bases and J by 2 bases, with 8 bases left in between. Germline V CDR1 and CDR2: ENHRY, SYGVKD. CDR3 length equals 13 residues. The CDR3 DNA is TGTGCCATCAGCAGGGAGGGCAATCAGCCCCAGCATTTT. Its protein is CAISREGNQPQHF.

The chain couples TRBV27 to TRBJ2-5; 11 nucleotides align to TRBD1. The CDR3 runs 17 residues. The J segment lost 2 bases and the V segment lost 6 bases, leaving 11 bases of the junction unmatched. Per germline, CDR1 MNHEY and CDR2 SMNVEV (reference sequence). The CDR3 is CASSRWGGTGGQETQYF. CDR3 in DNA: TGTGCCAGCAGCCGTTGGGGGGGGACAGGGGGGCAAGAGACCCAGTACTTC.

This rearrangement joins TRBV13 to TRBJ1-4; perhaps TRBD1 as D (5 bases). V was cut by 5 bases and J by 4 bases, with 14 bases left in between. Germline V lookup: CDR1 PRHDT, CDR2 FYEKMQ (reference sequence). CDR3 length equals 15 residues. The CDR3 loop reads CASSRLGGNNEKLFF. DNA of the CDR3: TGTGCCAGCAGCCGGTTGGGGGGAAATAATGAAAAACTGTTTTTT.

The rearrangement joins TRBV7-9 to TRBJ2-5, with TRBD1 matching 7 bases. The CDR3 contains 14 residues. The V gene end was trimmed by 5 bases and the J gene end by 1 base; junction bases not matched to a gene: 4. Germline V gene data show CDR1 as SEHNR and CDR2 as FQNEAQ (reference sequence). CDR3 DNA sequence: TGTGCCAGCAGCGCGACAGGGAGCCAAGAGACCCAGTACTTC. Its protein product is CASSATGSQETQYF.

The gene calls are TRBV5-1 and TRBJ2-5; 7 bases line up with TRBD2. Germline V gives CDR1 SGHRS, CDR2 YFSETQ. The CDR3 totals 14 residues. V trimming: 0 bases; J trimming: 2 bases; junction bases outside the gene matches: 1. CDR3 in amino acids: CASSLVGLQETQYF. The CDR3 DNA reads as TGCGCCAGCAGCTTGGTGGGACTACAAGAGACCCAGTACTTC.

The chain couples TRBV11-2 to TRBJ2-5; 7 bases are a match to TRBD1. Germline CDR1 and CDR2: SGHAT and FQNNGV. Unmatched junction bases numbered 16, after V lost 5 bases and J lost 1 base. The CDR3 loop spans 18 amino acids. CDR3 protein: CASSVETGTVLGQETQYF. The CDR3 DNA reads as TGTGCCAGCAGCGTTGAAACGGGGACAGTCCTTGGCCAAGAGACCCAGTACTTC.

This clone was counted a single time. The chain employs TRBV5-1 and TRBJ1-3; the match to TRBD1 covers 12 bases. V lost 4 bases and J lost 2; bases outside the gene matches: 4. This CDR3 contains 16 residues. The germline CDR1 and CDR2 sequences are SGHRS and YFSETQ. The DNA of the CDR3 is TGCGCCAGCAGCGACGGGACAGGGGGCGCTGGAAACACCATATATTTT. Protein sequence: CASSDGTGGAGNTIYF.

The rearrangement joins TRBV27 to TRBJ1-5, with a possible D match to TRBD1 (6 bases). Trimming took 5 bases from V and 7 from J, leaving 15 bases between them. The length of the CDR3 is 14 residues. Germline-derived CDR1 and CDR2 are MNHEY and SMNVEV (reference sequence). For the CDR3, the DNA is TGTGCCAGCAGTCCTGACAGGAGAAGGCAGCCCCAGCATTTT. Encoded protein: CASSPDRRRQPQHF.

V gene TRBV28 combines with J gene TRBJ1-5; TRBD1 matches at 7 bases. The ends lost 2 bases at V and 2 bases at J; junction bases unmatched: 3. CDR1 is MDHEN and CDR2 is SYDVKM in the germline V gene. The CDR3 is made up of 15 amino acids. The CDR3 DNA reads as TGTGCCAGCAGTTTACCTCAGGGGGGCAATCAGCCCCAGCATTTT. Amino acid sequence: CASSLPQGGNQPQHF.

This clone came up once. The gene calls are TRBV5-1 and TRBJ2-3; no firm D call. Trimming cost V 0 bases and J 0 bases, with 11 bases left between them. From germline, CDR1 is SGHRS and CDR2 YFSETQ. The CDR3 runs 16 residues. The CDR3 nucleotides are TGCGCCAGCAGCTTGGCGGCAGCGTCTAGCACAGATACGCAGTATTTT. Encoded protein: CASSLAAASSTDTQYF.

The chain recombines TRBV29-1 with TRBJ1-1; D might be TRBD1 (5 bases). CDR1 SQVTM and CDR2 ANQGSEA come from the germline V gene. CDR3 length equals 12 residues. Trimming took 6 bases from V and 5 from J, leaving 13 bases between them. This CDR3 is CSVEGLGTEAFF. The CDR3 coding sequence is TGCAGCGTAGAGGGACTAGGGACTGAAGCTTTCTTT.

This chain links TRBV6-5 with TRBJ2-3; possible D gene TRBD1, 5 bases. The CDR3 is made up of 14 amino acids. The V and J ends lost 7 bases and 3 bases respectively, with 14 bases between them. Germline loops: CDR1 MNHEY, CDR2 SVGAGI. The CDR3 sequence is CASKYGPGTDTQYF. Here the CDR3 DNA reads TGTGCCAGCAAATACGGGCCAGGGACAGATACGCAGTATTTT.

The chain combines TRBV28 with TRBJ2-3; TRBD1 matches 11 bases. With 5 bases clipped from V and 2 bases from J, the junction kept 9 bases outside the gene matches. Germline CDR1 reads MDHEN; CDR2 reads SYDVKM. The CDR3 is 17 amino acids. CDR3 nucleotides: TGTGCCAGCAGTCCGGGACAGGGGGGACTTTACACAGATACGCAGTATTTT. Its protein product is CASSPGQGGLYTDTQYF.

This rearrangement joins TRBV10-2 to TRBJ1-2; 8 positions match TRBD1. From germline, CDR1 is WSHSY and CDR2 SAAADI. The V and J ends lost 6 bases and 1 base, in that order; junction bases with no gene match: 7. The CDR3 covers 15 residues. The DNA for the CDR3 is TGCGCCAGCAGCAAGGGACAGGCTTTTAACTATGGCTACACCTTC. It codes for CASSKGQAFNYGYTF.

The chain carries TRBV15 and TRBJ2-3, with D uncertain. Germline V CDR1 and CDR2: LNHNV, YYDKDF (reference sequence). Trimming took 1 base from V and 5 from J, leaving 7 bases between them. CDR3 length equals 13 residues. The CDR3 sequence: CATSRVTEDTQYF. CDR3 nucleotides: TGTGCCACCAGCAGAGTTACAGAAGATACGCAGTATTTT. Full variable domain (remainder filled in from reference TRBV15 and TRBJ2-3): DAMVIQNPRYQVTQFGKPVTLSCSQTLNHNVMYWYQQKSSQAPKLLFHYYDKDFNNEADTPDNFQSRRPNTSFCFLDIRSPGLGDTAMYLCATSRVTEDTQYFGPGTRLTVL.

This rearrangement joins TRBV2 to TRBJ2-1; possible D gene TRBD1, 5 bases. The CDR3 sequence is 15 residues long. Trimming pared 7 bases from V and 1 base from J, leaving 14 bases between. Germline values: CDR1 SNHLY, CDR2 FYNNEI. This chain's CDR3 is CASKGQKPSYNEQFF. Written as DNA, the CDR3 is TGTGCCAGCAAGGGGCAAAAGCCATCCTACAATGAGCAGTTCTTC.

The CDR3 spells CSVRQDLYNTGELFF. For the CDR3, the DNA is TGCAGCGTCCGCCAGGACTTATATAACACCGGGGAGCTGTTTTTT. The genes are TRBV29-1 and TRBJ2-2; D possibly corresponds to TRBD2 (5 bases). V lost 6 bases to trimming and J lost 2 bases, with 16 bases between them. The CDR3 is 15 amino acids. Per germline, CDR1 SQVTM and CDR2 ANQGSEA.